The clone carrying this T cell receptor beta chain has just a few counts. Its antigen is currently unknown. These data belong to a study of Graves' ophthalmopathy and Graves' hyperthyroidism. About the research overall: Peripheral blood samples were taken at initial diagnosis, before any treatment.

Germline CDR1 is SGHTA and CDR2 is FQGNSA. Trimming at V came to 2 bases and at J to 5 bases, leaving 5 bases not matched to a gene. The CDR3 runs to 14 residues. Ophthalmopathy in the donors was of moderate-to-severe activity, with CAS ≥3, NOSPECS ≥4 and duration under 3 months. It was on clinical symptoms, serum thyroxine, TRAb, thyroid ultrasound and orbital computed tomography that diagnosis relied. As the template, RNA transcripts were used to amplify TCR beta CDR3 regions. In the first round, RT-PCR was carried out with HTBI primers, and a multiplex PCR formed the second round. Using its own MiXCR run on the multiplex PCR reads, TCRdb lists one record per CDR3 protein. The sample lists 200,000 to 250,000 distinct CDR3 sequences, under 25% occurring once. Study-level results: In blood, most expanded thyroid clonotypes above 0.001 frequency were also detected.

Sequenced material: peripheral blood. The sequence came from a woman between 50 and 59 years old with Graves' ophthalmopathy. The chain joins TRBV7-2 to TRBJ2-5, with 7 nucleotides matching TRBD2. For the CDR3, the DNA is TGTGCCAGCAGCTTATCCAGCGGGATTGAGACCCAGTACTTC. It specifies CASSLSSGIETQYF.